Listed here are 10 T cell receptor beta chains from one sample, sequenced in a study of T cell changes during pregnancy in multiple sclerosis. Sequencing was performed with immunoSEQ multiplex PCR; in TCRdb, only in-frame clones are kept and a portion is missing. This table holds some 110,000 clones, about 90% found once. The sequencing here drew on peripheral blood, taken before pregnancy. These receptors came from a female donor with multiple sclerosis, enrolled in a pregnancy study.

This clone was counted a single time. This chain uses TRBV27 with TRBJ1-2, with D maybe TRBD1 (6 bases). Trimming took 8 bases from V and 4 from J, leaving 17 bases between them. Per the germline V gene, CDR1 is MNHEY and CDR2 is SMNVEV (reference sequence). The CDR3 has 14 residues. In DNA form, the CDR3 reads TGTGCCAGCTCTGGGGGAGGGGGAAGCTATGGCTACACCTTC. Its translation is CASSGGGGSYGYTF.

This clone was seen a single time. The V and J genes are TRBV5-1 and TRBJ2-2, with 11 nucleotides matching TRBD2. The CDR3 sequence is 16 residues long. The V gene end was trimmed by 0 bases and the J gene end by 5 bases; junction bases not matched to a gene: 3. Germline assignment: CDR1 SGHRS and CDR2 YFSETQ. CDR3 in DNA: TGCGCCAGCAGCTTGGACGGGACTAGCGGTACCGGGGAGCTGTTTTTT. Translating gives CASSLDGTSGTGELFF.

Concerning this clone itself: Other DNA sequences from this sample encode an identical CDR3 as well. The genes are TRBV10-3 and TRBJ1-1; D perhaps matches TRBD1 (6 bases). The CDR3 spans 12 residues. Trimming pared 9 bases from V and 1 base from J, leaving 9 bases between. Germline-derived CDR1 and CDR2 are ENHRY and SYGVKD. The CDR3 spells CAITQGNTEAFF. CDR3 nucleotide sequence: TGTGCCATAACACAGGGGAACACTGAAGCTTTCTTT.

This clone is a singleton in its sample. The chain has TRBV19 and TRBJ2-2, with a tentative D call TRBD2 (6 bases). CDR3 length equals 16 residues. V gave up 3 bases and J gave up 0 bases, with 11 bases separating them. Germline values: CDR1 LNHDA, CDR2 SQIVND (reference sequence). The CDR3 is CASSIPGSANTGELFF. The DNA of the CDR3 is TGTGCCAGTAGTATCCCCGGGAGTGCGAACACCGGGGAGCTGTTTTTT.

This chain joins TRBV4-3 and TRBJ1-5; D might be TRBD1 (6 bases). The germline V and J ends were trimmed by 0 bases and 4 bases, with 13 bases remaining between them. This CDR3 spans 16 amino acids. CDR1 is LGHNA, CDR2 YSLEER, per germline. CDR3 nucleotides: TGCGCCAGCAGCCAAGATCCAGGGGTAGTGAATCAGCCCCAGCATTTT. Translating it yields CASSQDPGVVNQPQHF.

In its sample, this clone was seen once. The chain recombines TRBV4-1 with TRBJ1-2; possibly TRBD1 for D (6 bases). The germline CDR1 and CDR2 sequences are MGHRA and YSYEKL. There are 16 residues in the CDR3. The ends were cut back, 0 bases at V and 3 bases at J, with 14 bases in the middle. CDR3 in amino acids: CASSQDRGARDYGYTF. For the CDR3, the DNA is TGCGCCAGCAGCCAAGACAGGGGAGCGCGTGACTATGGCTACACCTTC.

The genes are TRBV11-2 and TRBJ2-1; unclear D gene. Trimming left V 2 bases short and J 2 bases short, with 13 bases between. Germline CDR1 and CDR2: SGHAT and FQNNGV. The CDR3 covers 16 residues. The CDR3 DNA reads as TGTGCCAGCAGCTTATTGATCGCGGTGACCTACAATGAGCAGTTCTTC. Residues: CASSLLIAVTYNEQFF.

The chain is built from TRBV5-8 and TRBJ1-6; 10 bases are a match to TRBD1. The CDR3 is made up of 17 amino acids. Germline CDR1 is SGHTS and CDR2 is YDEGEE. J lost 10 bases, V lost 4 bases, and 14 bases had no gene match. CDR3 nucleotide sequence: TGTGCCAGCAGCACCCCCGACAGGGGGCGATTTTACTCACCCCTCCACTTT. Its translation: CASSTPDRGRFYSPLHF.

The V gene is TRBV7-2, the J gene TRBJ2-6, with 7 bases fitting TRBD1. The CDR3 is 15 residues long. CDR1 and CDR2 (germline): SGHTA, FQGNSA. The trim removed 5 bases at V and 2 bases at J, leaving 3 bases unmatched. The CDR3 is CASSPTGTGANVLTF. The CDR3 coding sequence is TGTGCCAGCAGCCCGACAGGGACTGGGGCCAACGTCCTGACTTTC.

The chain combines TRBV19 with TRBJ2-7, with TRBD1 identical over 8 bases. V was pared by 5 bases and J by 5 bases, with 14 bases of the junction left unmatched. CDR3 size: 16 residues. The germline V gene has CDR1 LNHDA and CDR2 SQIVND (reference sequence). The CDR3 DNA sequence: TGTGCCAGTAGTCCATCGATAGGGGACAGGAGGAACGAGCAGTACTTC. Translated, it gives CASSPSIGDRRNEQYF.